The 13 T cell receptor beta chains below come from one sample, sequenced in a study of blood T cells in healthy people across ages (dated by TCRdb to between 2014 and 2016). The library was generated by 5' RACE. The run used an Illumina HiSeq 2500. A second about 7 to 12 cycle PCR used a sample-barcoded 5' primer and a J-beta primer mix. TCRdb reprocessed the public reads (quality trimming at Q25 with fastp, clone calling with MiXCR) and kept in-frame beta chains. Rows with a matching CDR3 protein are joined into one entry that keeps the most common DNA and genes. In all, the sample holds 1.5 million to 2 million distinct CDR3 sequences, and under 30% of those were seen once. Of the sample, 6.5% to 8.5% is held by the ten largest clones. The sample taken for sequencing was blood. These receptors were taken from a woman aged 25 to 39 in good health.

The gene calls are TRBV11-1 and TRBJ1-6; D not certain. The CDR3 has 15 amino acids. The germline V gene encodes CDR1 SGHAT and CDR2 FQDESV (reference sequence). The V gene lost 1 base and the J gene lost 7 bases, with 11 bases spanning the gap. Written as DNA, the CDR3 is TGTGCCAGCAGCTTAGGTCCGGGCAGCAATTCACCCCTCCACTTT. This translates into CASSLGPGSNSPLHF.

This rearrangement joins TRBV6-5 to TRBJ2-7, with 7 bases matching TRBD1. V trimming: 0 bases; J trimming: 3 bases; junction bases outside the gene matches: 5. Germline loops: CDR1 MNHEY, CDR2 SVGAGI. The CDR3 has 15 residues. CDR3 loop: CASSYSTGAYYEQYF. As DNA, the CDR3 is TGTGCCAGCAGTTACTCAACAGGGGCGTACTACGAGCAGTACTTC.

This chain uses TRBV5-1 with TRBJ2-2, with D possibly TRBD1 on 6 matching bases. Germline V CDR1 and CDR2: SGHRS, YFSETQ. The germline V and J ends were trimmed by 3 bases and 4 bases, with 13 bases remaining between them. This CDR3 is 15 amino acids long. CDR3 coding DNA: TGCGCCAGCAGCTGGGGCAGGGGACCCACCGGGGAGCTGTTTTTT. Its translation: CASSWGRGPTGELFF. The full variable domain, completed using reference TRBV5-1 and TRBJ2-2, is KAGVTQTPRYLIKTRGQQVTLSCSPISGHRSVSWYQQTPGQGLQFLFEYFSETQRNKGNFPGRFSGRQFSNSRSEMNVSTLELGDSALYLCASSWGRGPTGELFFGEGSRLTVL.

The chain has TRBV6-1 and TRBJ2-5; D gene ambiguous. The germline V gene encodes CDR1 MNHNS and CDR2 SASEGT. V lost 10 bases and J 1 base, leaving 10 bases between the germline ends. This CDR3 is built from 12 residues. CDR3 coding DNA: TGTGCCATCCGGCCGGGCCAAGAGACCCAGTACTTC. It encodes CAIRPGQETQYF.

This sequence joins TRBV6-5 and TRBJ2-7, with 10 positions matching TRBD2. Germline V gives CDR1 MNHEY, CDR2 SVGAGI. This CDR3 has 16 residues. With 6 bases clipped from V and 6 bases from J, the junction kept 14 bases outside the gene matches. CDR3 loop: CASSQAQAGGPGEQYF. The CDR3 bases are TGTGCCAGCAGCCAAGCACAAGCGGGGGGGCCGGGCGAGCAGTACTTC.

This clonotype has a count of ten or more. The rearrangement joins TRBV7-2 to TRBJ2-6; the D is unclear. V was clipped by 5 bases and J by 7 bases, with 12 bases between them. Germline CDR1 reads SGHTA; CDR2 reads FQGNSA. The CDR3 length is 14 residues. CDR3 in amino acids: CASSLPLRANVLTF. The DNA for the CDR3 is TGTGCCAGCAGCCTCCCATTGCGAGCCAACGTCCTGACTTTC.

CDR3 protein: CSARIPEQLPLYNEQFF. As DNA, the CDR3 is TGCAGTGCTAGGATCCCCGAGCAGCTACCTCTCTACAATGAGCAGTTCTTC. V gene TRBV20-1 combines with J gene TRBJ2-1; D gene unclear. The germline V and J ends were trimmed by 3 bases and 3 bases, with 21 bases remaining between them. This CDR3 has 17 amino acids. Germline assignment: CDR1 DFQATT and CDR2 SNEGSKA (reference sequence).

This sequence joins TRBV7-9 and TRBJ1-2, with D perhaps matching TRBD1 (6 bases). There are 16 residues in the CDR3. Germline CDR1 and CDR2: SEHNR and FQNEAQ (reference sequence). V lost 0 bases to trimming and J lost 4 bases, with 15 bases between them. CDR3 residues: CASSLAGQGIPYGYTF. As DNA, the CDR3 is TGTGCCAGCAGCTTAGCGGGCCAGGGGATCCCCTATGGCTACACCTTC.

In its sample, this clonotype was seen a few times. The gene calls are TRBV6-5 and TRBJ1-2, with a weak D call TRBD1 (6 bases). Per the germline V gene, CDR1 is MNHEY and CDR2 is SVGAGI. The germline V and J ends were trimmed by 0 bases and 8 bases, with 10 bases remaining between them. The CDR3 is 13 amino acids. The CDR3 sequence is CASSYSWGRGYTF. The CDR3 DNA is TGTGCCAGCAGTTACTCGTGGGGGCGAGGCTACACCTTC.

J is TRBJ2-7 and V is TRBV20-1; 9 positions agree with TRBD2. The CDR3 runs 15 residues. V lost 5 bases to trimming and J lost 6 bases; unmatched junction nucleotides: 14. Germline CDR1 and CDR2: DFQATT and SNEGSKA (reference sequence). CDR3: CSAVLLAGVRTEQYF. DNA of the CDR3: TGCAGTGCTGTACTTTTAGCGGGAGTCCGTACCGAGCAGTACTTC.

For this clonotype: Since a much larger clone is just one base distant, this may be a read error. The J gene is TRBJ2-5, the V gene TRBV9, with TRBD2 identical over 15 bases. CDR1 SGDLS and CDR2 YYNGEE come from the germline V gene. This CDR3 contains 16 residues. Trimming took 2 bases from V and 11 from J; bases not matched to a gene: 10. The CDR3 bases are TGTGCCAGCAGCGTCGGACTAGCGGGGGGGCAGGATGAGCAGTACTTC. Its translation is CASSVGLAGGQDEQYF.

The chain employs TRBV20-1 and TRBJ2-7; 9 bases map to TRBD2. This CDR3 contains 13 residues. Germline V CDR1 and CDR2: DFQATT, SNEGSKA (reference sequence). Unmatched junction bases numbered 4, after V lost 5 bases and J lost 2 bases. The CDR3 region is CSAFSGGTYEQYF. In DNA form, the CDR3 reads TGCAGTGCTTTTAGCGGGGGAACCTACGAGCAGTACTTC.

This clonotype has a count of ten or more. The J gene is TRBJ2-5, the V gene TRBV7-7, with 10 bases that match TRBD1. The CDR3 length is 15 residues. Trimming cost V 5 bases and J 4 bases; bases outside gene matches: 7. Germline V lookup: CDR1 SSHAT, CDR2 FNYEAQ (reference sequence). The DNA of the CDR3 is TGTGCCAGCAGCGTTGGGACAGGGGCCCCAGAGACCCAGTACTTC. Translated: CASSVGTGAPETQYF.